What follows are 30 T cell receptor beta chains derived from one specimen sequenced in a study of early T cells in non-severe SARS-CoV-2 infection. TCRdb processed the 5' RACE reads anew with MiXCR; each CDR3 protein has one entry. This table holds 62,000 or so distinct CDR3 sequences, roughly a tenth found once. Sequencing was performed on whole blood. The receptors were gathered from an adult who was a healthcare worker with PCR-confirmed SARS-CoV-2 infection or an uninfected control (not recorded which).

This clonotype was seen many times. The chain carries TRBV30 and TRBJ1-6; 7 bases map to TRBD1. J gave up 6 bases and V 0 bases, and 5 bases lay outside the gene matches. Germline CDR1 and CDR2: GTSNPN and SVGIG (reference sequence). The CDR3 sequence is 15 residues long. The CDR3 loop is CAWSVLQGFNSPLHF. The CDR3 DNA follows: TGTGCCTGGAGTGTACTACAGGGGTTTAATTCACCCCTCCACTTT.

This clonotype was observed a handful of times. The gene calls are TRBV12-3 or TRBV12-4 and TRBJ2-3; D perhaps matches TRBD2 (6 bases). V lost 7 bases to trimming and J lost 5 bases, with 22 bases between them. The CDR3 length is 16 residues. This chain's CDR3 is CASTPTGAASGDTQYF. The DNA of the CDR3 is TGTGCCAGCACCCCCACGGGAGCAGCTAGTGGAGATACGCAGTATTTT.

The chain recombines TRBV10-1 with TRBJ2-2, with 8 nucleotides matching TRBD1. V was pared by 6 bases and J by 7 bases, with 13 bases of the junction left unmatched. The germline gives CDR1 WNHNN, CDR2 SYGVQD (reference sequence). The CDR3 runs to 16 residues. This CDR3 reads CASRMNPTGAGGELFF. In DNA, the CDR3 is TGCGCCAGCAGGATGAACCCGACAGGGGCTGGCGGGGAGCTGTTTTTT.

The J gene is TRBJ1-4, the V gene TRBV18; 7 bases map to TRBD1. With V trimmed by 3 bases and J by 8 bases, 9 bases remained unmatched. Germline CDR1 KGHSH, CDR2 LQKENI. The CDR3 runs to 15 residues. The CDR3 region is CASSPSRQGEEKLFF. The CDR3 DNA follows: TGTGCCAGCTCACCGAGTCGACAGGGCGAAGAAAAACTGTTTTTT.

This chain uses TRBV12-3 or TRBV12-4 with TRBJ1-2; TRBD1 is a possible D gene (6 bases). This CDR3 has 15 residues. V gave up 5 bases and J gave up 0 bases, with 13 bases separating them. CDR3: CASSPSDRTNYGYTF. The CDR3 bases are TGTGCCAGCAGTCCTTCGGACAGAACTAACTATGGCTACACCTTC.

The chain recombines TRBV9 with TRBJ1-5; 11 nucleotides align to TRBD1. Trimming at V came to 4 bases and at J to 6 bases, leaving 6 bases not matched to a gene. Germline V lookup: CDR1 SGDLS, CDR2 YYNGEE. The CDR3 totals 15 residues. CDR3 DNA sequence: TGTGCCAGCAGCCGAGGACAGGGGGCAAGTCAGCCCCAGCATTTT. Protein: CASSRGQGASQPQHF. Based on the CDR3 plus reference TRBV9 and TRBJ1-5, the full variable domain is DSGVTQTPKHLITATGQRVTLRCSPRSGDLSVYWYQQSLDQGLQFLIQYYNGEERAKGNILERFSAQQFPDLHSELNLSSLELGDSALYFCASSRGQGASQPQHFGDGTRLSIL.

Many counts were recorded for this clonotype. The V call is TRBV2, the J call TRBJ1-2; no definite D call. The CDR3 runs to 14 residues. Germline CDR1 is SNHLY and CDR2 is FYNNEI. With 7 bases removed from V and 5 bases from J, the gap between germline ends came to 17 bases. This chain's CDR3 is CASTENIRFYGYTF. DNA of the CDR3: TGTGCCAGCACCGAAAACATCCGGTTTTATGGCTACACCTTC.

This clonotype was recorded a few times. CDR3 residues: CANRQGPSTDTQYF. The CDR3 DNA reads as TGTGCCAACCGACAAGGGCCTAGCACAGATACGCAGTATTTT. V usage is TRBV6-1 and J usage is TRBJ2-3, with D uncertain. Germline CDR1 MNHNS, CDR2 SASEGT. Between the trimmed V and J ends, which lost 10 bases and 0 bases, there was a span of 14 bases. The CDR3 extends over 14 amino acids.

This clonotype was observed a handful of times. V usage is TRBV28 and J usage is TRBJ1-2; TRBD1 agrees at 8 bases. The junction had 10 bases not matched to a gene; V was cut back by 8 bases and J by 8 bases. Looked up from germline, CDR1 is MDHEN and CDR2 is SYDVKM. The CDR3 has 13 residues. The CDR3 loop reads CASGSHSGGGYTF. The CDR3 nucleotides read TGTGCCAGCGGATCACACTCAGGGGGCGGCTACACCTTC.

This clonotype showed up many times. The rearrangement uses TRBV11-2 and TRBJ2-2; 8 bases are shared with TRBD2. The germline V gene has CDR1 SGHAT and CDR2 FQNNGV. The CDR3 extends over 17 amino acids. V dropped 6 bases and J dropped 0; count of bases not matched to a gene: 9. CDR3 nucleotide sequence: TGTGCCAGCAGGGGTCCTAGCGGGCGAGCGAACACCGGGGAGCTGTTTTTT. Translated, it gives CASRGPSGRANTGELFF.

Concerning this clonotype: Given a much more abundant clone one base away, this may be a read error. This sequence joins TRBV18 and TRBJ2-2, with D possibly being TRBD1 (6 bases). Per germline, CDR1 KGHSH and CDR2 LQKENI. CDR3 size: 16 residues. The CDR3 sequence is CANSPPGTPNTGELFF. Written as DNA, the CDR3 is TGTGCCAACTCACCACCTGGGACACCGAACACCGGGGAGCTGTTTTTT. The full variable domain, rest sourced from reference TRBV18 and TRBJ2-2, is NAGVMQNPRHLVRRRGQEARLRCSPMKGHSHVYWYRQLPEEGLKFMVYLQKENIIDESGMPKERFSAEFPKEGPSILRIQQVVRGDSAAYFCANSPPGTPNTGELFFGEGSRLTVL.

This clonotype was picked up a small number of times. The chain carries TRBV18 and TRBJ1-2, with TRBD1 matching 10 bases. Trimming cost V 5 bases and J 14 bases; bases outside gene matches: 17. The CDR3 has 15 residues. Germline lookup yields CDR1 KGHSH and CDR2 LQKENI. CDR3 DNA: TGTGCCAGCTCATTGGGACAGGGGCCAACTATGGCTAGAACCTTC. It translates to CASSLGQGPTMARTF.

This chain joins TRBV7-6 and TRBJ2-7; D is undetermined. Germline assignment: CDR1 SGHVS and CDR2 FNYEAQ. This CDR3 is built from 13 residues. V dropped 1 base and J dropped 4 bases, with 8 bases sitting between them. CDR3 amino acids: CASSLVSPYEQYV. The CDR3 DNA sequence: TGTGCCAGCAGCTTAGTATCCCCATACGAGCAGTACGTC.

This clonotype has just a few counts. J is TRBJ2-7 and V is TRBV29-1, with unresolved D. CDR3 length equals 12 residues. The germline V gene has CDR1 SQVTM and CDR2 ANQGSEA. Trimming cost V 5 bases and J 1 base, with 9 bases left between them. In DNA form, the CDR3 reads TGCAGCGTTTACACTCCTTCCTACGAGCAGTACGTC. This gives the protein CSVYTPSYEQYV.

This clonotype was counted a few times. The rearrangement joins TRBV12-3 or TRBV12-4 to TRBJ2-3, with 7 positions matching TRBD2. This CDR3 has 15 residues. V dropped 5 bases and J dropped 4; count of bases not matched to a gene: 9. As DNA, the CDR3 is TGTGCCAGCAGTCGAGCTACGGGGGGTTCAGATACGCAGTATTTT. Protein sequence: CASSRATGGSDTQYF.

In this sample, this clonotype turned up many times. This chain connects TRBV7-6 to TRBJ2-1; 10 bases are a match to TRBD2. Germline loops: CDR1 SGHVS, CDR2 FNYEAQ. The CDR3 contains 16 residues. The V gene end was trimmed by 5 bases and the J gene end by 2 bases; junction bases not matched to a gene: 6. The CDR3 sequence: CASSKQSGGAYNEQFF. DNA of the CDR3: TGTGCCAGCAGCAAACAAAGCGGGGGGGCCTACAATGAGCAGTTCTTC.

This clonotype was seen at least ten times. The rearrangement links TRBV29-1 to TRBJ2-1; D perhaps matches TRBD2 (5 bases). This CDR3 region has 16 residues. V was clipped by 1 base and J by 0 bases, with 13 bases between them. Germline CDR1 is SQVTM and CDR2 is ANQGSEA. In DNA, the CDR3 is TGCAGCGTTGAAGTCATGGACGGGGTCTCCTACAATGAGCAGTTCTTC. Its protein product is CSVEVMDGVSYNEQFF.

A few counts support this clonotype. J is TRBJ2-5 and V is TRBV7-2; D is ambiguous. CDR1 and CDR2 (germline): SGHTA, FQGNSA. The ends were cut back, 5 bases at V and 3 bases at J, with 19 bases in the middle. This CDR3 has 16 residues. The CDR3 nucleotides are TGTGCCAGCAGCCTAGGTTACATTGCGAGTGAAGAGACCCAGTACTTC. Its translation is CASSLGYIASEETQYF.

This clonotype has a count of ten or more. V gene TRBV12-3 or TRBV12-4 combines with J gene TRBJ1-5; no clear D gene. The CDR3 consists of 16 residues. Trimming took off 1 base at V and 0 bases at J, with 10 bases between the two ends. CDR3 sequence (DNA): TGTGCCAGCAGTTTAGGCGGGTATTATAGCAATCAGCCCCAGCATTTT. Protein: CASSLGGYYSNQPQHF.

The chain couples TRBV2 to TRBJ2-3, with D unclear. This CDR3 is 14 amino acids long. V was clipped by 4 bases and J by 2 bases, with 10 bases between them. Germline CDR1 reads SNHLY; CDR2 reads FYNNEI. CDR3 protein: CASSAESYTDTQYF. CDR3 in DNA: TGTGCCAGCAGTGCGGAGAGCTACACAGATACGCAGTATTTT. The whole variable domain, filled in from reference TRBV2 and TRBJ2-3, reads EPEVTQTPSHQVTQMGQEVILRCVPISNHLYFYWYRQILGQKVEFLVSFYNNEISEKSEIFDDQFSVERPDGSNFTLKIRSTKLEDSAMYFCASSAESYTDTQYFGPGTRLTVL.

This sequence joins TRBV7-7 and TRBJ2-5; D is possibly TRBD2 (7 bases). Germline V lookup: CDR1 SSHAT, CDR2 FNYEAQ (reference sequence). Trimming pared 5 bases from V and 5 bases from J, leaving 12 bases between. The CDR3 spans 13 residues. The CDR3 sequence is CASSRGAEETQYF. The CDR3 DNA sequence: TGTGCCAGCAGCCGGGGGGCGGAGGAGACCCAGTACTTC. Full variable domain (rest looked up from reference TRBV7-7 and TRBJ2-5): GAGVSQSPRYKVTKRGQDVTLRCDPISSHATLYWYQQALGQGPEFLTYFNYEAQPDKSGLPSDRFSAERPEGSISTLTIQRTEQRDSAMYRCASSRGAEETQYFGPGTRLLVL.

The V gene is TRBV19, the J gene TRBJ2-3; maybe TRBD2 (6 bases). CDR1 is LNHDA and CDR2 is SQIVND in the germline V gene (reference sequence). The CDR3 sequence is 14 residues long. V lost 8 bases and J lost 1, with 13 bases in between. The DNA for the CDR3 is TGTGCCAGTGTGGGGGGTTGGGGCACAGATACGCAGTATTTT. It translates to CASVGGWGTDTQYF.

The table lists this clonotype with many counts. The chain employs TRBV6-6 and TRBJ2-5, with 10 positions matching TRBD2. The ends lost 0 bases at V and 5 bases at J; junction bases unmatched: 9. The CDR3 is 17 residues long. The germline gives CDR1 MNHNY, CDR2 SVGAGI (reference sequence). CDR3 amino acids: CASSYSGWIAGGETQYF. The CDR3 region has the DNA TGTGCCAGCAGTTACTCCGGGTGGATAGCGGGGGGCGAGACCCAGTACTTC.

This clonotype was found many times. V is TRBV6-1 and J is TRBJ1-4; TRBD1 is a possible D gene (5 bases). V was pared by 10 bases and J by 7 bases, with 13 bases between. Per germline, CDR1 MNHNS and CDR2 SASEGT. This CDR3 is 12 amino acids long. The CDR3 DNA reads TGTGCCAAGCCGAGGGGCCTTGAAAAACTGTTTTTT. Translated: CAKPRGLEKLFF.

This clonotype appeared a single time. The chain recombines TRBV7-2 with TRBJ2-2; 7 bases match TRBD1. The CDR3 loop spans 13 amino acids. CDR1 and CDR2 from the germline V gene are SGHTA and FQGNSA. Germline trimming cut 5 bases from V and 7 bases from J; bases unmatched to any gene: 4. CDR3 region: CASSRDSSGELFF. In DNA form, the CDR3 reads TGTGCCAGCAGCCGGGACAGCAGCGGGGAGCTGTTTTTT.

The V gene is TRBV5-1, the J gene TRBJ2-5, with 8 bases that match TRBD1. The CDR3 spans 14 residues. The trim removed 0 bases at V and 4 bases at J, leaving 2 bases unmatched. CDR1 is SGHRS and CDR2 is YFSETQ in the germline V gene. CDR3 nucleotide sequence: TGCGCCAGCAGCTTGGGGACAGGGACAGAGACCCAGTACTTC. It yields the protein CASSLGTGTETQYF.

This clonotype was observed a handful of times. The V gene is TRBV7-8, the J gene TRBJ1-6; D gene uncertain. Germline loops: CDR1 SGHVS, CDR2 FQNEAQ. Trimming cost V 6 bases and J 4 bases, with 13 bases left between them. The CDR3 has 15 amino acids. The CDR3 DNA reads as TGTGCCAGCAGGGTACTGGCTACATATAATTCACCCCTCCACTTT. This sequence encodes CASRVLATYNSPLHF.

This clonotype was picked up a small number of times. This rearrangement joins TRBV12-5 to TRBJ2-3, with TRBD2 matching 10 bases. The junction had 7 bases not matched to a gene; V was cut back by 6 bases and J by 1 base. In germline, CDR1 is LGHNT, CDR2 FRNRAP. CDR3 length: 16 amino acids. The CDR3 is CASGLPGTSGTDTQYF. As DNA, the CDR3 is TGTGCTAGTGGCTTACCGGGGACTAGCGGCACAGATACGCAGTATTTT.

This chain links TRBV4-1 with TRBJ2-7, with 7 bases identical to TRBD1. The V gene end was trimmed by 3 bases and the J gene end by 2 bases; junction bases not matched to a gene: 4. CDR1 is MGHRA, CDR2 YSYEKL, per germline. The CDR3 consists of 14 residues. The CDR3 region is CASSQPGQTYEQYV. The CDR3 DNA reads TGCGCCAGCAGCCAGCCGGGACAGACCTACGAGCAGTACGTC.

This clonotype occurred many times. The V gene is TRBV12-3 or TRBV12-4, the J gene TRBJ2-3; no clear D gene. This CDR3 is 18 amino acids long. The V and J ends lost 3 bases and 2 bases respectively, with 21 bases between them. CDR3 coding DNA: TGTGCCAGCAGTTTTCTTTCCCTGGCAACATACCCCACAGATACGCAGTATTTT. It specifies CASSFLSLATYPTDTQYF.